These 28 T cell receptor beta chains were all obtained from the same sample, sequenced in a study of radiotherapy plus CTLA-4 blockade in lung cancer. Data came from immunoSEQ multiplex PCR; TCRdb stores just in-frame clones and leaves some out. The sample lists about 88,000 clones, 72% occurring once. The specimen was peripheral blood, collected from a patient treated with radiotherapy plus ipilimumab. These receptors were collected from a human donor with non-small cell lung cancer that progressed on radiotherapy plus ipilimumab.

The rearrangement joins TRBV29-1 to TRBJ2-3, with D perhaps TRBD1 or TRBD2 (5 bases each). The CDR3 runs 15 residues. Per germline, CDR1 SQVTM and CDR2 ANQGSEA. V gave up 4 bases and J gave up 2 bases, with 16 bases separating them. CDR3 sequence: CSVGEGRGPTDTQYF. DNA of the CDR3: TGCAGCGTTGGCGAGGGTCGGGGCCCCACAGATACGCAGTATTTT.

V and J are TRBV19 and TRBJ2-7; TRBD2 is a possible D gene (6 bases). V was clipped by 5 bases and J by 3 bases, with 8 bases between them. Germline CDR1 LNHDA, CDR2 SQIVND (reference sequence). This CDR3 region has 12 residues. CDR3 DNA sequence: TGTGCCAGTAGTCAGGGACTCTACGAGCAGTACTTC. Translation gives CASSQGLYEQYF.

The rearrangement links TRBV6-5 to TRBJ2-2, with TRBD2 identical over 10 bases. From germline, CDR1 is MNHEY and CDR2 SVGAGI. J lost 4 bases, V lost 9 bases, and 5 bases had no gene match. The CDR3 is made up of 14 amino acids. The CDR3 loop reads CASGTSDLTGELFF. For the CDR3, the DNA is TGTGCCAGTGGGACTAGCGATCTCACCGGGGAGCTGTTTTTT.

The chain uses TRBV7-7 and TRBJ1-3; D is undetermined. V lost 1 base to trimming and J lost 0 bases, with 7 bases between them. This CDR3 comprises 15 residues. Germline V gives CDR1 SSHAT, CDR2 FNYEAQ (reference sequence). CDR3 amino acids: CASSLGPSSGNTIYF. Written as DNA, the CDR3 is TGTGCCAGCAGCTTAGGACCTAGCTCTGGAAACACCATATATTTT.

By frequency in the sample, this clone is medium-sized. The chain is built from TRBV28 and TRBJ1-4, with D possibly TRBD1 on 6 matching bases. CDR3 length: 17 residues. The germline V gene encodes CDR1 MDHEN and CDR2 SYDVKM. V shed 2 bases and J shed 6 bases, with 19 bases lying between them. The CDR3: CASSLGQGQEVDEKLFF. For the CDR3, the DNA is TGTGCCAGCAGTTTAGGGCAGGGACAAGAGGTAGATGAAAAACTGTTTTTT.

This chain uses TRBV28 with TRBJ2-7, with D possibly being TRBD1 or TRBD2 (5 bases each). The CDR3 length is 12 residues. The V end was cut by 7 bases, the J end by 5 bases, with 12 bases between. Germline CDR1 and CDR2: MDHEN and SYDVKM. CDR3 sequence reads: CASTSLGDEQYF. CDR3 sequence (DNA): TGTGCCAGCACATCACTAGGGGACGAGCAGTACTTC. The complete variable domain, with remaining parts taken from reference TRBV28 and TRBJ2-7, reads DVKVTQSSRYLVKRTGEKVFLECVQDMDHENMFWYRQDPGLGLRLIYFSYDVKMKEKGDIPEGYSVSREKKERFSLILESASTNQTSMYLCASTSLGDEQYFGPGTRLTVT.

The genes are TRBV29-1 and TRBJ2-5; D uncertain. The V gene lost 4 bases and the J gene lost 1 base, with 10 bases spanning the gap. CDR1 and CDR2 (germline): SQVTM, ANQGSEA. The CDR3 extends over 13 amino acids. The CDR3 DNA is TGCAGCGTTGCGATCGGAAGCCAAGAGACCCAGTACTTC. This encodes CSVAIGSQETQYF.

V usage is TRBV7-2 and J usage is TRBJ1-6; the match to TRBD1 covers 10 bases. V was clipped by 5 bases and J by 6 bases; unmatched bases: 1. The CDR3 covers 14 residues. Germline V gene data show CDR1 as SGHTA and CDR2 as FQGNSA. The CDR3 nucleotides read TGTGCCAGCAGCCGGGACAGGGGTAATTCACCCCTCCACTTT. It is translated as CASSRDRGNSPLHF.

The chain links TRBV4-3 to TRBJ1-6, with D maybe TRBD1 (5 bases). The CDR3 length is 19 residues. Trimming pared 2 bases from V and 0 bases from J, leaving 17 bases between. Germline V CDR1 and CDR2: LGHNA, YSLEER. For the CDR3, the DNA is TGCGCCAGCAGCCAAAGCCTTGGGACCGCAAGCTCCTATAATTCACCCCTCCACTTT. Protein: CASSQSLGTASSYNSPLHF.

The chain combines TRBV29-1 with TRBJ1-1; tentative D call: TRBD1 (5 bases). The germline gives CDR1 SQVTM, CDR2 ANQGSEA. V was shortened by 7 bases and J by 3 bases, with 15 bases between the two germline ends. The CDR3 runs 13 residues. The CDR3 DNA sequence: TGCAGCGCCCGGGACCTTTCTCACACTGAAGCTTTCTTT. This sequence encodes CSARDLSHTEAFF.

The chain employs TRBV7-6 and TRBJ1-4; D gene unclear. There are 15 residues in the CDR3. Per the germline V gene, CDR1 is SGHVS and CDR2 is FNYEAQ. V dropped 1 base and J dropped 6 bases, with 12 bases sitting between them. The CDR3 bases are TGTGCCAGCAGCTTAGGAGGCGGCCTAGATGAAAAACTGTTTTTT. Its translation: CASSLGGGLDEKLFF.

The V call is TRBV27, the J call TRBJ1-2; D may be TRBD1 (6 bases). The CDR3 sequence is 15 residues long. Between the trimmed V and J ends, which lost 4 bases and 2 bases, there was a span of 14 bases. Germline loops: CDR1 MNHEY, CDR2 SMNVEV (reference sequence). The CDR3 DNA reads as TGTGCCAGCAGTTCCCGCGCCGGGGGCAACTATGGCTACACCTTC. Translation: CASSSRAGGNYGYTF.

The V gene is TRBV4-2, the J gene TRBJ2-1; D tentatively reads TRBD1 or TRBD2 (5 bases each). Trimming stripped 1 base from V and 4 bases from J, with 11 bases between. From germline, CDR1 is LGHNA and CDR2 YNFKEQ. CDR3 length equals 15 residues. The CDR3 DNA is TGTGCCAGCAGCCAAGTAGGGACGGGTTACAATGAGCAGTTCTTC. Amino acids: CASSQVGTGYNEQFF.

V usage is TRBV6-5 and J usage is TRBJ1-1, with D perhaps TRBD1 (6 bases). With 0 bases removed from V and 4 bases from J, the gap between germline ends came to 12 bases. The CDR3 sequence is 15 residues long. CDR1 MNHEY and CDR2 SVGAGI come from the germline V gene. The CDR3 DNA follows: TGTGCCAGCAGTTACTCGGGGGGGCCGCTCACTGAAGCTTTCTTT. The encoded protein is CASSYSGGPLTEAFF.

This clone was found once. The chain joins TRBV11-2 to TRBJ1-1; TRBD1 matches at 7 bases. This CDR3 is built from 12 residues. V shed 8 bases and J 6 bases; nucleotides not matched to a gene: 6. CDR1 and CDR2 from the germline V gene are SGHAT and FQNNGV. As DNA, the CDR3 is TGTGCCAGCGGGAAAACAGGGGCTGAAGCTTTCTTT. Protein product: CASGKTGAEAFF. Supplemented by reference TRBV11-2 and TRBJ1-1, the full variable domain reads EAGVAQSPRYKIIEKRQSVAFWCNPISGHATLYWYQQILGQGPKLLIQFQNNGVVDDSQLPKDRFSAERLKGVDSTLKIQPAKLEDSAVYLCASGKTGAEAFFGQGTRLTVV.

The V gene is TRBV11-2, the J gene TRBJ2-3, with TRBD2 as a possible D gene (5 bases). V lost 3 bases to trimming and J lost 2 bases, with 12 bases between them. In germline, CDR1 is SGHAT, CDR2 FQNNGV. The CDR3 totals 15 residues. The CDR3 reads CASSFEGADTDTQYF. The CDR3 nucleotides read TGTGCCAGCAGCTTCGAGGGAGCTGACACAGATACGCAGTATTTT.

This clone was observed a single time. The chain combines TRBV19 with TRBJ2-2; 10 bases agree with TRBD1. Germline trimming cut 1 base from V and 4 bases from J; bases unmatched to any gene: 6. The CDR3 runs 17 residues. The germline V gene encodes CDR1 LNHDA and CDR2 SQIVND (reference sequence). CDR3 amino acids: CASSIGGQGIGTGELFF. The CDR3 region has the DNA TGTGCCAGTAGTATAGGGGGACAGGGGATTGGCACCGGGGAGCTGTTTTTT.

CDR3 nucleotides: TGTGCCAGCTCACCCTCCACCCCAGGCCAGCCCCAGCATTTT. Protein sequence: CASSPSTPGQPQHF. The chain is built from TRBV18 and TRBJ1-5; no definite D call. CDR1 and CDR2 (germline): KGHSH, LQKENI. The CDR3 has 14 amino acids. Trimming took off 3 bases at V and 7 bases at J, with 13 bases between the two ends. Full variable domain (remainder filled in from reference TRBV18 and TRBJ1-5): NAGVMQNPRHLVRRRGQEARLRCSPMKGHSHVYWYRQLPEEGLKFMVYLQKENIIDESGMPKERFSAEFPKEGPSILRIQQVVRGDSAAYFCASSPSTPGQPQHFGDGTRLSIL.

The chain uses TRBV15 and TRBJ2-7; 7 nucleotides align to TRBD1. J lost 5 bases, V lost 4 bases, and 11 bases had no gene match. Germline V lookup: CDR1 LNHNV, CDR2 YYDKDF (reference sequence). This CDR3 is built from 15 residues. The CDR3 DNA reads as TGTGCCACCAGCATCGATATGTCGACAGGGAACGAGCAGTACTTC. This translates into CATSIDMSTGNEQYF.

The chain links TRBV5-1 to TRBJ2-3, with D possibly matching TRBD2 (5 bases). Per germline, CDR1 SGHRS and CDR2 YFSETQ. The CDR3 length is 15 residues. V was trimmed by 1 base and J by 2 bases, leaving 11 bases between them. DNA of the CDR3: TGCGCCAGCAGCTTGTCCCTAGCCCCCACAGATACGCAGTATTTT. It yields the protein CASSLSLAPTDTQYF.

The chain uses TRBV4-2 and TRBJ1-5; D remains ambiguous. Deletions cut 3 bases from V and 4 bases from J, with 10 bases between. CDR1 and CDR2 (germline): LGHNA, YNFKEQ. There are 14 residues in the CDR3. CDR3 in amino acids: CASSHQDRNQPQHF. The CDR3 DNA follows: TGTGCCAGCAGCCACCAGGACCGGAATCAGCCCCAGCATTTT.

The chain links TRBV18 to TRBJ2-5, with D hard to call. Germline values: CDR1 KGHSH, CDR2 LQKENI. The CDR3 is 13 amino acids. V was pared by 5 bases and J by 5 bases, with 12 bases between. The CDR3 DNA follows: TGTGCCAGCTCATCCCGCGACCGGGAGACCCAGTACTTC. Encoded protein: CASSSRDRETQYF.

This clone was recorded once. The J gene is TRBJ1-6, the V gene TRBV10-3; D unclear. Deletions cut 6 bases from V and 7 bases from J, with 7 bases between. Germline V lookup: CDR1 ENHRY, CDR2 SYGVKD. The CDR3 spans 12 residues. DNA for the CDR3: TGTGCCATCAGCCAACAGAATTCACCCCTCCACTTT. As protein: CAISQQNSPLHF.

This chain joins TRBV15 and TRBJ1-1; D remains unclear. Trimming shortened V by 1 base and J by 1 base, and 1 base separated the two germline ends. Per germline, CDR1 LNHNV and CDR2 YYDKDF (reference sequence). The CDR3 contains 12 residues. The CDR3 protein is CATSRANTEAFF. CDR3 sequence (DNA): TGTGCCACCAGCAGAGCGAACACTGAAGCTTTCTTT.

The V gene is TRBV19, the J gene TRBJ2-1, with D hard to call. The CDR3 covers 14 residues. Looked up from germline, CDR1 is LNHDA and CDR2 is SQIVND (reference sequence). V gave up 3 bases and J gave up 2 bases, with 8 bases separating them. The CDR3 nucleotides are TGTGCCAGTAGTATGGCGGTAACCTACAATGAGCAGTTCTTC. Amino acids: CASSMAVTYNEQFF.

V is TRBV7-9 and J is TRBJ2-7, with D unclear. In germline, CDR1 is SEHNR, CDR2 FQNEAQ (reference sequence). Trimming stripped 1 base from V and 6 bases from J, with 10 bases between. This CDR3 region has 13 residues. CDR3 nucleotide sequence: TGTGCCAGCAGCTTAGGAAACGTACCCGAGCAGTACTTC. Translated, it gives CASSLGNVPEQYF.

This chain connects TRBV27 to TRBJ2-3, with no clear D. Trimming took 5 bases from V and 1 from J, leaving 19 bases between them. This CDR3 region has 17 residues. Looked up from germline, CDR1 is MNHEY and CDR2 is SMNVEV (reference sequence). The DNA for the CDR3 is TGTGCCAGCAGTACCCAGCCCCCGGGTCAGGGCACAGATACGCAGTATTTT. Amino acid sequence: CASSTQPPGQGTDTQYF.

V usage is TRBV6-1 and J usage is TRBJ1-1; 7 bases fit TRBD1. The CDR3 has 14 residues. Germline CDR1 reads MNHNS; CDR2 reads SASEGT. Trimming at V came to 3 bases and at J to 7 bases, leaving 8 bases not matched to a gene. CDR3 coding DNA: TGTGCCAGCAGTGACCCGACAGGGTATGTTGAAGCTTTCTTT. Translated, it gives CASSDPTGYVEAFF.